This TCR beta chain was identified in a study of regulatory T cells in long-lasting Graves disease. Background on the study: The criterion for persistent Graves' disease was over 5 years of antithyroid drugs with positive TSH receptor antibodies.

Sequencing libraries for TCR beta were prepared with iRepertoire HTBI primers and Arm-PCR of CDR3 regions. Original methodology: Detected in the samples were just over 60 TRBV and over 11 TRBJ segments. TCRdb fed the multiplex PCR reads into MiXCR, producing one record per CDR3 protein. TCRdb, not the authors, supplied the V and J calls. The sample holds 310,000 or so distinct CDR3 sequences, about 18% seen once. The table lists this clonotype with a few counts. The antigen remains unidentified. Time point indicated: persistent/refractory GD, antithyroid drugs over 5 years with positive TRAb. Scientists built the TCR library using RNA that was extracted from PBMCs. The V gene lost 3 bases and the J gene lost 1 base, with 9 bases spanning the gap. The germline V gene encodes CDR1 LNHDA and CDR2 SQIVND (reference sequence). The CDR3 runs 14 residues. Whole-study results and caveats: Persistent cases of Graves' showed reduced TCR diversity relative to newly diagnosed patients.

V and J are TRBV19 and TRBJ2-5; D tentatively reads TRBD1 or TRBD2 (5 bases each). The TCR was taken from a female donor with Graves disease. The sequencing used peripheral blood mononuclear cells (PBMCs), collected when the disease was refractory, from a patient treated with antithyroid drugs. The CDR3 protein is CASSISGTQETQYF. In DNA, the CDR3 is TGTGCCAGTAGTATTTCGGGGACCCAAGAGACCCAGTACTTC.